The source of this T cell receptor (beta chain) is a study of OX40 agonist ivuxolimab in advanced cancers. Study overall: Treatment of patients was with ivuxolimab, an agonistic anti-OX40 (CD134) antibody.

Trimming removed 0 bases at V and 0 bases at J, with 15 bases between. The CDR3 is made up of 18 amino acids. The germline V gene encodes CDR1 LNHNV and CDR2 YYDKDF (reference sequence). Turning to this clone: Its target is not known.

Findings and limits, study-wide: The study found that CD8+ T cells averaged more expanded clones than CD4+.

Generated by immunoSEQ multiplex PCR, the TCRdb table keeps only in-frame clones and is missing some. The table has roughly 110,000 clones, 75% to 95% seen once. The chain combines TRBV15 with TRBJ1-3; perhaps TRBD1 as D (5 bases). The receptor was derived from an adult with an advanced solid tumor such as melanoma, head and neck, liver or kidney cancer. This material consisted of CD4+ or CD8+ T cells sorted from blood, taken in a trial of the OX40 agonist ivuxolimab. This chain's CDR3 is CATSREMRRTRSGNTIYF. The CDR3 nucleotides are TGTGCCACCAGCAGAGAAATGAGACGGACACGCTCTGGAAACACCATATATTTT.